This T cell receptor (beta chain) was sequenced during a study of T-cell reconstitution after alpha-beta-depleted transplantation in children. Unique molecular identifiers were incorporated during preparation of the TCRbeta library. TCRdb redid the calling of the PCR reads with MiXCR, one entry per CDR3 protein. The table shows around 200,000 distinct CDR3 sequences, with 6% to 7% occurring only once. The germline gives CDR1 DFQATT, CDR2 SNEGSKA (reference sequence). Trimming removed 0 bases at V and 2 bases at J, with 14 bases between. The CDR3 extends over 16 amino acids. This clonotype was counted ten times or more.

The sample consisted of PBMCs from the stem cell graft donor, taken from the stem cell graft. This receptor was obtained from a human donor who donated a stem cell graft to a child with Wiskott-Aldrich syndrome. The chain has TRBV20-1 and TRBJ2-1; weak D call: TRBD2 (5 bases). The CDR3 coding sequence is TGCAGTGCTAGAGAGCCTACTAGAGCTACCTACAATGAGCAGTTCTTC. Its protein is CSAREPTRATYNEQFF.